What follows is one TCR beta chain and its context. Its specificity is unknown. This sample stems from a study of shared clonotypes between healthy human individuals. Points from the study as a whole: Naive CD4 clonotypes were shared across a handful of donors at 4.5% to 6%.

This table comes from immunoSEQ multiplex PCR, and its TCRdb copy is limited to in-frame clones, with some not included. This repertoire shows about 1 million clones, under 80% found once; its top ten account for about 1.5%. The germline CDR1 and CDR2 sequences are LNHNV and YYDKDF (reference sequence). This CDR3 is built from 14 residues. Trimming cost V 0 bases and J 2 bases, with 8 bases left between them. The sequenced material came from memory CD4+ T cells sorted from blood. The sample's subset: CD45RA-negative fraction. This TCR was sampled from a man younger than 35 in good health. This chain uses TRBV15 with TRBJ2-7; D is undetermined. The CDR3 here is CATSRDPGAYEQYF. CDR3 nucleotide sequence: TGTGCCACCAGCAGAGATCCTGGGGCCTACGAGCAGTACTTC.